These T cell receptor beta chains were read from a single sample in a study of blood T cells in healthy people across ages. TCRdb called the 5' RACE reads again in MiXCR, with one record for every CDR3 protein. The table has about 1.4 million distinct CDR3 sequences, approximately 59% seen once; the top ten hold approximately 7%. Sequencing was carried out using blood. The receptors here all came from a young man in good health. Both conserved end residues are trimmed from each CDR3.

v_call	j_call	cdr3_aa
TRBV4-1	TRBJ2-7	ASSQGAGTSYEQY
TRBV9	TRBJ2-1	ASSVVSGIDEQF
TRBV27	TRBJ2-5	ASSPSTSPQETQY
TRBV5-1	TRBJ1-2	ASSLVSGSKVSNYGYT
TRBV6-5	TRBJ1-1	ASKPRNTEAF
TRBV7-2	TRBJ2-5	ASSFGTSGLLATQY
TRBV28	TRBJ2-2	ASSFLVGTGELF
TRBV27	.	ASSSGLYYEQY
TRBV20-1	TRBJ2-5	SARDTRVQETQY
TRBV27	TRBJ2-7	ASSSSAGVSYEQY
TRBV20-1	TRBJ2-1	SAAFSGGASSYNEQF
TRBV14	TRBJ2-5	ASSPGPPQRETQY
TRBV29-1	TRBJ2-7	SVVPRDRGLYEQY
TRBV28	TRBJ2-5	AGTWTDREQY
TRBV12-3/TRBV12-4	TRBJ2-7	ASTPGEVYEQY
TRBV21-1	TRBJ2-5	ASSKLEETQY
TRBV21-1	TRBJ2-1	ASPRPRATYNEQF
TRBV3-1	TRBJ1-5	ASSQMGQGNQPKH
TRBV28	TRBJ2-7	ASTQSYEQY
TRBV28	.	ASNPDTFYEQY
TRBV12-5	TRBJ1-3	ASGLVLPTTRGNTIY
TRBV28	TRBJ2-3	ASRPPALRSTDTQY
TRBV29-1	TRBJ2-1	SVELDPNEQF